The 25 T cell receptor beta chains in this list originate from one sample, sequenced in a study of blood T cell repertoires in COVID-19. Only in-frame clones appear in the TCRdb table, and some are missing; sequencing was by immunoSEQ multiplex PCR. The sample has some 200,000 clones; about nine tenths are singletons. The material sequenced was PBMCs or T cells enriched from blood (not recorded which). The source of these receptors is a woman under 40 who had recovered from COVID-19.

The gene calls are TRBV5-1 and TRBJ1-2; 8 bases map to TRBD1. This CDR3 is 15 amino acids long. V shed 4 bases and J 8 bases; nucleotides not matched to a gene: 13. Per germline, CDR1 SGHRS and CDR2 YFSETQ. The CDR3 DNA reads TGCGCCAGCAGCCCCACAGGACAGGGAGATTGGGGCTACACCTTC. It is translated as CASSPTGQGDWGYTF.

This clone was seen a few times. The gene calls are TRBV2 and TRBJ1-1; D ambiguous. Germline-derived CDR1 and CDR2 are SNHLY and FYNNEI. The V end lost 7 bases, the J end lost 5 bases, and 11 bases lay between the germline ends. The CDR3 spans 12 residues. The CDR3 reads CASNLRLTEAFF. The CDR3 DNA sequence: TGTGCCAGCAACCTAAGACTAACTGAAGCTTTCTTT.

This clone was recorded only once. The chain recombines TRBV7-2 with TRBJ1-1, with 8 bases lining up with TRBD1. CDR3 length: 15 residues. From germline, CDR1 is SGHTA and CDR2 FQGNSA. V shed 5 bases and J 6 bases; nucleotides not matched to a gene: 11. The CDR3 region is CASSPQGASVAEAFF. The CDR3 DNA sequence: TGTGCCAGCAGCCCCCAGGGGGCGTCTGTGGCTGAAGCTTTCTTT.

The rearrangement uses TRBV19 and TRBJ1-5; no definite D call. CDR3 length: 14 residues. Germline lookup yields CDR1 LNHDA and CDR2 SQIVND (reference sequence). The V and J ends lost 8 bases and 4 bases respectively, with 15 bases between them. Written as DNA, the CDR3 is TGTGCCAGTTTGGACTTGATAGGGAATCAGCCCCAGCATTTT. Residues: CASLDLIGNQPQHF.

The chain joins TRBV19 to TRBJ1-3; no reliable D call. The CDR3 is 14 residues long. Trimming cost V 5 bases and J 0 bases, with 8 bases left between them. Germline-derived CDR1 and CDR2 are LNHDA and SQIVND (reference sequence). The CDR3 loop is CASSQVDSGNTIYF. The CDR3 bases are TGTGCCAGTAGTCAGGTTGACTCTGGAAACACCATATATTTT.

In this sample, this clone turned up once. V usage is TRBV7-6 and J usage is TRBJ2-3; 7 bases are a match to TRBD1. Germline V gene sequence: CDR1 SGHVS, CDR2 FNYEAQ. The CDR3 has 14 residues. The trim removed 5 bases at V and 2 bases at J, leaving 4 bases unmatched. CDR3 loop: CASSGGQTTDTQYF. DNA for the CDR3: TGTGCCAGCAGCGGGGGACAGACCACAGATACGCAGTATTTT.

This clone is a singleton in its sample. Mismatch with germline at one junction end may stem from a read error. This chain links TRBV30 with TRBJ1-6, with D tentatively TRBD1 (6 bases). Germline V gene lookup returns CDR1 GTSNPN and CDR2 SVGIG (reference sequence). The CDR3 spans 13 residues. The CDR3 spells CARSVQGESPLHF. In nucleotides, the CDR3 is TGTGCCCGGAGTGTACAGGGAGAATCACCCCTCCACTTT.

CDR3 protein: CASGTSIYEQYF. CDR3 sequence (DNA): TGTGCCTCCGGGACTAGTATCTACGAGCAGTACTTC. The chain links TRBV30 to TRBJ2-7; 8 nucleotides agree with TRBD2. The CDR3 has 12 residues. J lost 3 bases, V lost 7 bases, and 5 bases had no gene match. The germline gives CDR1 GTSNPN, CDR2 SVGIG (reference sequence).

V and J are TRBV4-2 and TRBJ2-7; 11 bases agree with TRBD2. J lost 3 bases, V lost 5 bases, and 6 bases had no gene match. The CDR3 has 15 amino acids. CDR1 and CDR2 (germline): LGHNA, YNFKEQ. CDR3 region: CASSETSGTVYEQYF. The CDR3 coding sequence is TGTGCCAGCAGCGAGACTAGCGGGACCGTCTACGAGCAGTACTTC.

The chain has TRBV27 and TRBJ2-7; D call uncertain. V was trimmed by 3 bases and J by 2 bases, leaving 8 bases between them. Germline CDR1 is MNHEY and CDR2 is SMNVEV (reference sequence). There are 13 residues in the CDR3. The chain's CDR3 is CASSFRSAYEQYF. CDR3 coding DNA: TGTGCCAGCAGTTTTCGGAGTGCCTACGAGCAGTACTTC.

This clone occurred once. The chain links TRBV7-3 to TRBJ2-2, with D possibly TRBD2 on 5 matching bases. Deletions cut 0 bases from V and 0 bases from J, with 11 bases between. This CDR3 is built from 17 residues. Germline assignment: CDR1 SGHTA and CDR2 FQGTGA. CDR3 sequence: CASSLTGAEANTGELFF. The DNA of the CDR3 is TGTGCCAGCAGCTTAACGGGTGCGGAGGCGAACACCGGGGAGCTGTTTTTT.

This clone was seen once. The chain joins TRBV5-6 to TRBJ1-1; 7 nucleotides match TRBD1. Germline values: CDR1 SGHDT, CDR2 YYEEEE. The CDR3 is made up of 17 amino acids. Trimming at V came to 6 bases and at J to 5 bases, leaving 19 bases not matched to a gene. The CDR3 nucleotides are TGTGCCAGCACCTTACGAAGAGACAGGGAAAGGGATACTGAAGCTTTCTTT. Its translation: CASTLRRDRERDTEAFF.

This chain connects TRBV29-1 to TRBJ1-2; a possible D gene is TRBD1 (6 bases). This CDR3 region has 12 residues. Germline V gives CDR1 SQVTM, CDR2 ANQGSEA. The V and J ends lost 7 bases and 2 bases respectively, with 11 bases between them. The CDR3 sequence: CSERQDNYGYTF. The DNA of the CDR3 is TGCAGCGAGAGACAGGACAACTATGGCTACACCTTC.

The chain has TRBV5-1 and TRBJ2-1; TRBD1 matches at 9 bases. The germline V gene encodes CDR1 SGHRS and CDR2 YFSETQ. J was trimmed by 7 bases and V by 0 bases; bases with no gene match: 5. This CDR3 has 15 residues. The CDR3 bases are TGCGCCAGCAGCTTGGAGGGACAGGGTAGGAATGAGCAGTTCTTC. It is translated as CASSLEGQGRNEQFF.

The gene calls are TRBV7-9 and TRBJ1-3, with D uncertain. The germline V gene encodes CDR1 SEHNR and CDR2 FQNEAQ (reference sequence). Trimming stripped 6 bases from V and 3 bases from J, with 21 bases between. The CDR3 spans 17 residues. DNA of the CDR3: TGTGCCAGCAGTCCCACCGGCGGGAACGTAGGTGGAAACACCATATATTTT. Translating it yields CASSPTGGNVGGNTIYF.

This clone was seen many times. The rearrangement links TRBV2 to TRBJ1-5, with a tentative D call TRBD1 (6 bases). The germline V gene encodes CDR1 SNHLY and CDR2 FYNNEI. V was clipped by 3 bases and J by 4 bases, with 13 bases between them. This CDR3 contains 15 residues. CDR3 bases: TGTGCCAGCAGTGATAGGGGACAAACTAATCAGCCCCAGCATTTT. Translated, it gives CASSDRGQTNQPQHF.

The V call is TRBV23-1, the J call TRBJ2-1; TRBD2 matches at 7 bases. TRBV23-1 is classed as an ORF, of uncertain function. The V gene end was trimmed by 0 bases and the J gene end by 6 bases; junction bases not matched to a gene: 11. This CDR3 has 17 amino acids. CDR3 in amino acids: CASSQSVPSGDRNEQFF. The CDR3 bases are TGCGCCAGCAGTCAATCAGTTCCTAGCGGTGATCGCAATGAGCAGTTCTTC.

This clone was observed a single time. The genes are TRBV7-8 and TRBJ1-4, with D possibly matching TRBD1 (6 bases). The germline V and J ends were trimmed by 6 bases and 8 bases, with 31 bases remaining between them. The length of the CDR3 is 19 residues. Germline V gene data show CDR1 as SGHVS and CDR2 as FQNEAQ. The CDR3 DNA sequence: TGTGCCAGCAGTCCGAGGCGGAAAGGGGGGGGAGGATTGGGCGAAAAACTGTTTTTT. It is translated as CASSPRRKGGGGLGEKLFF. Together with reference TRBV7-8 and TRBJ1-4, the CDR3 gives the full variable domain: GAGVSQSPRYKVAKRGQDVALRCDPISGHVSLFWYQQALGQGPEFLTYFQNEAQLDKSGLPSDRFFAERPEGSVSTLKIQRTQQEDSAVYLCASSPRRKGGGGLGEKLFFGSGTQLSVL.

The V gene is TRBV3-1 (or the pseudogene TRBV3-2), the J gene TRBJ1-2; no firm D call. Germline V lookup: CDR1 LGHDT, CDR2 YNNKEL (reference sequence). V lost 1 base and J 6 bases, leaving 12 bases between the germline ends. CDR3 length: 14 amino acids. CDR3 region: CASSQAQRRDGYTF. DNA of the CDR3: TGTGCCAGCAGCCAAGCCCAAAGGAGGGATGGCTACACCTTC.

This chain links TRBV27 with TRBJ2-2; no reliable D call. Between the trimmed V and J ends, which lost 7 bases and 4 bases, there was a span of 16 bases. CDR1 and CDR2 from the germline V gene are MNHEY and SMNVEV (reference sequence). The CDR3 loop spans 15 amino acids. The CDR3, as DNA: TGTGCCAGCAACCCGTTTGGCCCGGGCACCGGGGAGCTGTTTTTT. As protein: CASNPFGPGTGELFF.

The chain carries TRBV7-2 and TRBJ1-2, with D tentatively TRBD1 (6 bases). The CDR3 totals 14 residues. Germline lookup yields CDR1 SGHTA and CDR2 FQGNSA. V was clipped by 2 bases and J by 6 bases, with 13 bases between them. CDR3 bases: TGTGCCAGCAGCTTACAGGGGCCGCCTAATGGCTACACCTTC. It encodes CASSLQGPPNGYTF.

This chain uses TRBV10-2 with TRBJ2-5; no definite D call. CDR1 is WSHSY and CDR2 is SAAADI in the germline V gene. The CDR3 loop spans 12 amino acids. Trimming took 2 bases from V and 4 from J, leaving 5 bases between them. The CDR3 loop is CASSEPRETQYF. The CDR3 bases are TGCGCCAGCAGTGAGCCGAGAGAGACCCAGTACTTC.

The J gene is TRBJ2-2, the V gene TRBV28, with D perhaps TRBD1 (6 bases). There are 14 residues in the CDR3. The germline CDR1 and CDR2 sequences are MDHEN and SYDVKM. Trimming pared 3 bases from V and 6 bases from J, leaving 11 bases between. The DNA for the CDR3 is TGTGCCAGCAGTTTCCAGGGGAATCCCGGGGAGCTGTTTTTT. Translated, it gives CASSFQGNPGELFF. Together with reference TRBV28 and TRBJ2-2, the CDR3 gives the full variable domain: DVKVTQSSRYLVKRTGEKVFLECVQDMDHENMFWYRQDPGLGLRLIYFSYDVKMKEKGDIPEGYSVSREKKERFSLILESASTNQTSMYLCASSFQGNPGELFFGEGSRLTVL.

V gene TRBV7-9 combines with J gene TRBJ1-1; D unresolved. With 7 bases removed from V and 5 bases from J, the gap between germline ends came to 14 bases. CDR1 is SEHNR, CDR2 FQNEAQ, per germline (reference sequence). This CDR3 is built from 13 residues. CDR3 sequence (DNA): TGTGCCAGCATCCCCCTCCGGGGAACTGAAGCTTTCTTT. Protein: CASIPLRGTEAFF. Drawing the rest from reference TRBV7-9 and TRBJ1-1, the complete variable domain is DTGVSQNPRHKITKRGQNVTFRCDPISEHNRLYWYRQTLGQGPEFLTYFQNEAQLEKSRLLSDRFSAERPKGSFSTLEIQRTEQGDSAMYLCASIPLRGTEAFFGQGTRLTVV.

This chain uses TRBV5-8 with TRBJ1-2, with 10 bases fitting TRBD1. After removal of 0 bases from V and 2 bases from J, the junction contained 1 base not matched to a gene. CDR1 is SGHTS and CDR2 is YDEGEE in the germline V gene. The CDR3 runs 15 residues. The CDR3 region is CASSLAGQGNYGYTF. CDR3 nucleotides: TGTGCCAGCAGCTTGGCGGGACAGGGGAACTATGGCTACACCTTC.